Listed below are T cell receptor beta chains from one sample, sequenced in a study of vaccination and CD4 T cells after COVID-19. Their recognized antigens are unknown. In TCRdb, the PCR reads were re-called with MiXCR into one record per CDR3 protein. The sample comprises fewer than 20,000 distinct CDR3 sequences, 40% to 45% of which are singletons, and about a quarter rests with the top ten. Sequencing was performed on CD4+ T cells from blood, cultured in vitro, taken before SARS-CoV-2 vaccination. The receptors originated from a human donor who received a COVID-19 vaccine. CDR3s include the opening cysteine and the closing phenylalanine or tryptophan. Fields, in order: V gene, CDR3 length, D gene, clone size, J gene, CDR3 protein, CDR3 DNA. The D gene is left open where the match is weak. Not all rows give a size; the values are once, few, many and, for expanded clones, a class.

TRBV6-5	13	NA	few	TRBJ1-5	CASSYSENQPQHF	TGTGCCAGCAGTTACTCGGAGAATCAGCCCCAGCATTTT
TRBV6-1	16	NA	NA	TRBJ2-7	CASSEGKRGRAYEQYF	TGTGCCAGCAGTGAAGGGAAAAGGGGTAGAGCCTACGAGCAGTACTTC
TRBV6-1	16	TRBD1	few	TRBJ1-3	CASLGQGALSGNTIYF	TGTGCCAGCTTAGGGCAGGGGGCCCTCTCTGGAAACACCATATATTTT
TRBV30	15	TRBD2	once	TRBJ2-5	CAWSRSGGARETQYF	TGTGCCTGGAGTCGCAGCGGGGGGGCCAGAGAGACCCAGTACTTC
TRBV30	17	NA	NA	TRBJ1-5	CAWSVGDGSHSNQPQHF	TGTGCCTGGAGTGTAGGGGACGGATCTCATAGCAATCAGCCCCAGCATTTT
TRBV2	15	TRBD1	NA	TRBJ1-2	CASSEDTGVNYGYTF	TGTGCCAGCAGTGAAGATACAGGGGTGAACTATGGCTACACCTTC
TRBV7-9	17	TRBD2	NA	TRBJ2-1	CASSLGFSSGGYNEQFF	TGTGCCAGCAGCTTAGGTTTTTCAAGCGGGGGGTACAATGAGCAGTTCTTC
TRBV20-1	15	NA	few	TRBJ2-2	CSARRGGPYTGELFF	TGCAGTGCCCGGAGGGGGGGGCCCTACACCGGGGAGCTGTTTTTT
TRBV27	13	NA	few	TRBJ1-1	CASSFGRDTEAFF	TGTGCCAGCAGTTTCGGCAGGGACACTGAAGCTTTCTTT
TRBV10-3	12	NA	NA	TRBJ1-5	CTISRENQPQHF	TGTACCATCAGCAGGGAGAATCAGCCCCAGCATTTT
TRBV5-5	13	NA	NA	TRBJ1-5	CASSSRGDQPQHF	TGTGCCAGCAGCTCGCGGGGGGATCAGCCCCAGCATTTT
TRBV11-2	16	TRBD1	few	TRBJ1-2	CASSKGAWQGNYGYTF	TGTGCCAGCAGCAAGGGGGCGTGGCAGGGCAACTATGGCTACACCTTC
TRBV15	13	NA	few	TRBJ1-1	CATSRDWNTEAFF	TGTGCCACCAGCAGAGACTGGAACACTGAAGCTTTCTTT
TRBV27	16	NA	medium-sized	TRBJ1-2	CASSSLRTRSTYGYTF	TGTGCCAGCAGTTCCCTCCGGACGAGGTCAACCTATGGCTACACCTTC
TRBV20-1	16	NA	NA	TRBJ2-3	CSARAYSWGATDTQYF	TGCAGTGCTAGAGCTTACTCTTGGGGGGCCACAGATACGCAGTATTTT
TRBV25-1	14	NA	NA	TRBJ1-2	CASSLIGLNYGYTF	TGTGCCAGCAGTCTTATCGGACTCAACTATGGCTACACCTTC
TRBV2	11	NA	NA	TRBJ2-5	CASRGGKTQYF	TGTGCCAGTAGGGGGGGGAAGACCCAGTACTTC
TRBV18	12	NA	NA	TRBJ2-7	CASSPGTYEQYF	TGTGCCAGCTCCCCAGGAACCTACGAGCAGTACTTC
TRBV20-1	15	TRBD1	NA	TRBJ1-4	CSAREPGTGDEKLFF	TGCAGTGCTAGGGAGCCCGGGACAGGGGATGAAAAACTGTTTTTT
TRBV12-3/TRBV12-4	18	NA	NA	TRBJ2-7	CASSPYDLGRLVPYEQYF	TGTGCCAGCAGCCCCTACGACCTAGGAAGACTTGTCCCCTACGAGCAGTACTTC
TRBV7-9	14	NA	NA	TRBJ2-3	CASSKPQESDTQYF	TGTGCCAGCAGCAAACCCCAGGAGTCGGATACGCAGTATTTT
TRBV5-4	15	NA	NA	TRBJ2-7	CASRSQGRVSYEQYF	TGTGCCAGCAGATCACAGGGTAGGGTCTCCTACGAGCAGTACTTC
TRBV6-2/TRBV6-3	18	NA	NA	TRBJ2-1	CASRPLTPGAYSYNEQFF	TGTGCCAGCAGGCCACTAACGCCAGGGGCCTACTCCTACAATGAGCAGTTCTTC
TRBV18	16	TRBD1	NA	TRBJ2-3	CASSPGGQGGTDTQYF	TGTGCCAGCTCACCCGGAGGACAGGGTGGCACAGATACGCAGTATTTT
TRBV11-3	13	NA	NA	TRBJ2-2	CASSLNPRSGLFF	TGTGCCAGCAGCTTAAACCCGAGGAGCGGGCTGTTTTTT
TRBV12-3/TRBV12-4	14	NA	NA	TRBJ1-1	CASSSPRGSTEAFF	TGTGCCAGCAGTTCCCCCCGGGGGAGCACTGAAGCTTTCTTT
TRBV12-3/TRBV12-4	15	TRBD1	NA	TRBJ1-1	CASSSDREGGTEAFF	TGTGCCAGCAGTTCAGACAGGGAGGGGGGCACTGAAGCTTTCTTT
TRBV18	16	NA	few	TRBJ2-5	CASSPLTDSSQETQYF	TGTGCCAGCTCACCCCTAACAGACAGCAGCCAAGAGACCCAGTACTTC
TRBV6-4	10	NA	NA	TRBJ1-2	CASSDYGYTF	TGTGCCAGCAGTGATTATGGCTACACCTTC
TRBV7-9	14	NA	few	TRBJ1-5	CASSLARDNQPQHF	TGTGCCAGCAGCTTAGCCAGAGACAATCAGCCCCAGCATTTT
TRBV19	14	TRBD1	NA	TRBJ2-7	CASSGQGVSYEQYF	TGTGCCAGTAGTGGTCAGGGGGTTTCCTACGAGCAGTACTTC
TRBV7-8	13	NA	few	TRBJ1-1	CASSLRAGTEAFF	TGTGCCAGCAGTCTTAGGGCGGGCACTGAAGCTTTCTTT
TRBV2	14	TRBD1	few	TRBJ1-2	CASSESPGGGGYTF	TGTGCCAGCAGTGAAAGTCCAGGGGGCGGTGGCTACACCTTC
TRBV7-9	18	TRBD2	NA	TRBJ2-1	CASSLSGGVTVAYNEQFF	TGTGCCAGCAGCTTAAGTGGGGGGGTGACAGTAGCGTACAATGAGCAGTTCTTC
TRBV6-5	15	NA	few	TRBJ1-4	CASSYGGKRDEKLFF	TGTGCCAGCAGTTACGGGGGTAAGAGGGATGAAAAACTGTTTTTT
TRBV30	15	TRBD1	NA	TRBJ1-6	CAWRKQGATHSPLHF	TGTGCCTGGAGAAAACAGGGGGCTACTCATTCACCCCTCCACTTT
TRBV29-1	15	NA	NA	TRBJ1-1	CSVEVFAGLRTEAFF	TGCAGCGTTGAAGTGTTCGCGGGGTTGCGCACTGAAGCTTTCTTT
TRBV24-1	16	NA	few	TRBJ2-5	CATSDLGTPSSETQYF	TGTGCCACCAGTGACCTCGGGACACCTTCTTCGGAGACCCAGTACTTC
TRBV29-1	14	TRBD1	few	TRBJ2-5	CSVEDLGDRETQYF	TGCAGCGTTGAAGATCTTGGGGACAGGGAGACCCAGTACTTC
TRBV5-4	15	TRBD1	NA	TRBJ2-5	CASSLDRGRWETQYF	TGTGCCAGCAGCTTGGATAGGGGGCGATGGGAGACCCAGTACTTC
TRBV20-1	15	NA	few	TRBJ2-1	CSARLGLEVDNEQFF	TGCAGTGCTAGGCTCGGGCTAGAGGTTGACAATGAGCAGTTCTTC
TRBV15	15	NA	few	TRBJ1-1	CATSREEEENTEAFF	TGTGCCACCAGCAGAGAGGAGGAAGAGAACACTGAAGCTTTCTTT
TRBV7-8	15	TRBD1	NA	TRBJ1-4	CASSLGGTGGEKLFF	TGTGCCAGCAGCTTAGGAGGGACAGGGGGGGAAAAACTGTTTTTT
TRBV7-8	12	NA	NA	TRBJ2-5	CASSLKGKTQYF	TGTGCCAGCAGCTTAAAGGGAAAGACCCAGTACTTC
TRBV20-1	14	NA	NA	TRBJ1-5	CSASRNYPNQPQHF	TGCAGTGCTAGTCGGAATTACCCCAATCAGCCCCAGCATTTT
TRBV21-1	14	NA	NA	TRBJ2-5	CASSKRLKKETQYF	TGTGCCAGCAGCAAACGTTTAAAGAAAGAGACCCAGTACTTC
TRBV20-1	15	TRBD2	NA	TRBJ2-5	CSAIVSSGGLETQYF	TGCAGTGCTATTGTGTCTAGCGGGGGTTTAGAGACCCAGTACTTC
TRBV5-1	13	NA	NA	TRBJ1-1	CASSAGPNTEAFF	TGCGCCAGCAGCGCCGGACCGAACACTGAAGCTTTCTTT
TRBV7-8	13	NA	NA	TRBJ2-2	CASSRTAIGELFF	TGTGCCAGCAGCCGTACAGCGATCGGGGAGCTGTTTTTT
TRBV12-3/TRBV12-4	16	TRBD2	NA	TRBJ2-5	CASSFRDGGAVETQYF	TGTGCCAGCAGTTTTAGGGACGGGGGGGCCGTAGAGACCCAGTACTTC
TRBV7-6	14	TRBD1	few	TRBJ2-7	CASSLRQGPYEQYF	TGTGCCAGCAGCTTACGACAGGGTCCCTACGAGCAGTACTTC
TRBV10-1	13	NA	NA	TRBJ1-5	CARQGGCNQPQHF	TGCGCCAGACAGGGCGGGTGCAATCAGCCCCAGCATTTT
TRBV27	15	TRBD1	NA	TRBJ2-3	CASSLWGQAADTQYF	TGTGCCAGCAGTTTATGGGGACAGGCGGCAGATACGCAGTATTTT
TRBV7-3	17	TRBD2	few	TRBJ2-1	CASSLGQERGIGNEQFF	TGTGCCAGCAGCTTAGGTCAGGAGCGGGGGATCGGCAATGAGCAGTTCTTC
TRBV20-1	12	NA	few	TRBJ1-1	CSASFRDNEAFF	TGCAGTGCTAGTTTCCGGGACAATGAAGCTTTCTTT